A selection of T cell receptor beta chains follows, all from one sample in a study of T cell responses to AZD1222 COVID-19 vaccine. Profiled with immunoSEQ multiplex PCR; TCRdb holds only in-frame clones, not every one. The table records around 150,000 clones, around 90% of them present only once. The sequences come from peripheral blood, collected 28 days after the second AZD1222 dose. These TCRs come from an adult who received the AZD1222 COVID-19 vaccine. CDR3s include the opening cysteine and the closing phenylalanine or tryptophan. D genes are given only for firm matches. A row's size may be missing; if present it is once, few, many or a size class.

CDR3: CASSYTGTSGIRYF; DNA: TGTGCCAGCAGTTACACCGGGACTAGCGGGATACGGTATTTT; size: few; D: TRBD2; V: TRBV6-5; J: TRBJ2-3
CDR3: CASGSTGTGGSNQPQHF; DNA: TGTGCCAGCGGTTCAACCGGGACAGGGGGTAGCAATCAGCCCCAGCATTTT; size: NA; D: TRBD1; V: TRBV6-2/TRBV6-3; J: TRBJ1-5
CDR3: CASSLVGGTYEQYF; DNA: TGCGCCAGCAGCTTGGTAGGCGGAACCTACGAGCAGTACTTC; size: NA; D: NA; V: TRBV5-1; J: TRBJ2-7
CDR3: CASSLGGAPLAGVEYEQYF; DNA: TGTGCCAGCAGCTTAGGAGGGGCCCCACTAGCGGGAGTGGAATACGAGCAGTACTTC; size: NA; D: TRBD2; V: TRBV11-2; J: TRBJ2-7
CDR3: CASSLAANTEAFF; DNA: TGCGCCAGCAGCTTGGCGGCAAACACTGAAGCTTTCTTT; size: NA; D: NA; V: TRBV5-1; J: TRBJ1-1
CDR3: CAWSGRNYGYTF; DNA: TGTGCCTGGAGCGGGAGGAACTATGGCTACACCTTC; size: NA; D: NA; V: TRBV30; J: TRBJ1-2
CDR3: CASSYSLGAASGELFF; DNA: TGTGCCAGCAGTTACTCCCTAGGGGCAGCCTCCGGGGAGCTGTTTTTT; size: NA; D: NA; V: TRBV6-5; J: TRBJ2-2
CDR3: CASSVAPSRWDRWDEQFF; DNA: TGTGCCAGCAGCGTAGCTCCGTCTCGCTGGGACAGGTGGGATGAGCAGTTCTTC; size: NA; D: TRBD1; V: TRBV9; J: TRBJ2-1
CDR3: CASSLRSVPRAADTEAFF; DNA: TGTGCCAGCAGTTTACGATCGGTCCCTAGGGCGGCAGACACTGAAGCTTTCTTT; size: NA; D: NA; V: TRBV28; J: TRBJ1-1
CDR3: CASSPNPGITEAFF; DNA: TGTGCCAGCAGTCCCAACCCGGGCATCACTGAAGCTTTCTTT; size: NA; D: NA; V: TRBV6-4; J: TRBJ1-1
CDR3: CASSSGQGRTYEQYF; DNA: TGCGCCAGCAGCTCGGGACAGGGGCGAACCTACGAGCAGTACTTC; size: few; D: TRBD1; V: TRBV5-1; J: TRBJ2-7
CDR3: CASSGPGRTGPGYEQYF; DNA: TGTGCCAGCAGTGGACCGGGTAGGACGGGACCCGGATACGAGCAGTACTTC; size: NA; D: NA; V: TRBV6-1; J: TRBJ2-7
CDR3: CASSLAEDTYNEQFF; DNA: TGCGCCAGCAGCTTGGCCGAGGATACCTACAATGAGCAGTTCTTC; size: few; D: NA; V: TRBV5-1; J: TRBJ2-1
CDR3: CSVWTPDSGNTIYF; DNA: TGCAGCGTTTGGACACCTGACTCTGGAAACACCATATATTTT; size: NA; D: NA; V: TRBV29-1; J: TRBJ1-3
CDR3: CASSRVGQPQHF; DNA: TGTGCCAGCAGTAGGGTAGGTCAGCCCCAGCATTTT; size: NA; D: NA; V: TRBV6-2/TRBV6-3; J: TRBJ1-5
CDR3: CASSLGPGANTEAFF; DNA: TGCGCCAGCAGCTTGGGTCCAGGGGCGAACACTGAAGCTTTCTTT; size: few; D: NA; V: TRBV5-1; J: TRBJ1-1
CDR3: CASPLYLSNQPQHF; DNA: TGTGCCAGCCCTTTGTACCTTAGCAATCAGCCCCAGCATTTT; size: NA; D: NA; V: TRBV25-1; J: TRBJ1-5
CDR3: CASSQGWGASGEQYF; DNA: TGTGCCAGCAGCCAAGGATGGGGCGCATCGGGGGAGCAGTACTTC; size: NA; D: NA; V: TRBV2; J: TRBJ2-7
CDR3: CATSDNRGRYLFF; DNA: TGTGCCACCAGTGACAACAGGGGACGTTACCTGTTTTTT; size: NA; D: TRBD1; V: TRBV24-1; J: TRBJ1-4
CDR3: CASSTGSYNSPLHF; DNA: TGTGCCAGCAGCACGGGGAGCTATAATTCACCCCTCCACTTT; size: NA; D: NA; V: TRBV7-8; J: TRBJ1-6
CDR3: CASSQRQGSGAIYF; DNA: TGTGCCAGCAGCCAACGACAGGGGTCCGGGGCCATATATTTT; size: NA; D: TRBD1; V: TRBV11-3; J: TRBJ1-3
CDR3: CASSSLGYEQYF; DNA: TGTGCCAGCAGCTCCCTGGGGTACGAGCAGTACTTC; size: NA; D: NA; V: TRBV9; J: TRBJ2-7
CDR3: CASNRQGSPQPQHF; DNA: TGTGCCAGTAACCGACAGGGGAGCCCTCAGCCCCAGCATTTT; size: NA; D: TRBD1; V: TRBV19; J: TRBJ1-5
CDR3: CASSVGSALGTEAFF; DNA: TGTGCCAGCAGCGTAGGTTCAGCGCTGGGCACTGAAGCTTTCTTT; size: few; D: NA; V: TRBV9; J: TRBJ1-1
CDR3: CASSIRQGRYPSVGYTF; DNA: TGTGCCAGTAGTATTCGACAGGGCCGCTATCCCTCGGTAGGCTACACCTTC; size: NA; D: TRBD1; V: TRBV19; J: TRBJ1-2
CDR3: CASSYLTGGARGYTF; DNA: TGTGCCAGCAGTTACTTGACAGGCGGGGCTCGGGGCTACACCTTC; size: NA; D: NA; V: TRBV6-5; J: TRBJ1-2
CDR3: CASSDGGADTQYF; DNA: TGTGCCAGCAGTGACGGAGGAGCAGATACGCAGTATTTT; size: NA; D: NA; V: TRBV6-4; J: TRBJ2-3
CDR3: CASSLVGRTGSNQPQHF; DNA: TGTGCCAGCAGCTTAGTTGGTCGGACAGGTAGCAATCAGCCCCAGCATTTT; size: once; D: TRBD1; V: TRBV7-9; J: TRBJ1-5
CDR3: CSADGLAGGSSYNEQFF; DNA: TGCAGCGCAGACGGACTAGCGGGGGGGAGCTCCTACAATGAGCAGTTCTTC; size: NA; D: TRBD2; V: TRBV29-1; J: TRBJ2-1
CDR3: CASSAKDRGDYGYTF; DNA: TGTGCCAGCAGCGCCAAGGACAGGGGTGACTATGGCTACACCTTC; size: NA; D: TRBD1; V: TRBV9; J: TRBJ1-2
CDR3: CASSPFREMAPYEQYF; DNA: TGTGCCAGCTCACCCTTCAGGGAGATGGCCCCCTACGAGCAGTACTTC; size: NA; D: NA; V: TRBV18; J: TRBJ2-7
CDR3: CAITSGDYEQYF; DNA: TGTGCCATCACCTCGGGGGACTACGAGCAGTACTTC; size: NA; D: NA; V: TRBV28; J: TRBJ2-7
CDR3: CASSPTIRAEAFF; DNA: TGTGCCAGCAGTCCTACAATCAGGGCTGAAGCTTTCTTT; size: NA; D: NA; V: TRBV27; J: TRBJ1-1
CDR3: CASSQRSDGYTF; DNA: TGCGCCAGCAGCCAAAGGTCGGATGGCTACACCTTC; size: once; D: NA; V: TRBV5-1; J: TRBJ1-2
CDR3: CAWCDGGHSGELFF; DNA: TGTGCCTGGTGCGACGGGGGGCATAGCGGGGAGCTGTTTTTT; size: NA; D: NA; V: TRBV30; J: TRBJ2-2
CDR3: CASSFSGQIETQYF; DNA: TGTGCCAGCAGTTTTTCAGGTCAGATAGAGACCCAGTACTTC; size: NA; D: NA; V: TRBV27; J: TRBJ2-5
CDR3: CASSGSDGVLGGQPQHF; DNA: TGTGCCAGCAGCGGAAGCGACGGGGTGCTGGGAGGTCAGCCCCAGCATTTT; size: NA; D: NA; V: TRBV7-9; J: TRBJ1-5
CDR3: CAIRGDRGYNSPLHF; DNA: TGTGCCATCAGGGGGGACAGGGGCTATAATTCACCCCTCCACTTT; size: NA; D: TRBD1; V: TRBV10-3; J: TRBJ1-6
CDR3: CASRVMSGGPQETQYF; DNA: TGTGCCAGCAGGGTTATGTCAGGGGGCCCGCAAGAGACCCAGTACTTC; size: NA; D: TRBD1; V: TRBV28; J: TRBJ2-5